These 12 T cell receptor beta chains originate from one sample sequenced in a study of T cells in Graves' hyperthyroidism and ophthalmopathy (dated by TCRdb to about 2019). To prepare the library, multiplex PCR was applied. Sequencing instrument: Illumina HiSeq 2000. TCR beta CDR3 regions were amplified from RNA transcripts. The TCR CDR3 was subjected to a first round of RT-PCR using the HTBI primer set and the Qiagen OneStep RT-PCR kit. TCRdb itself trimmed the public reads at Q25 with fastp, ran MiXCR and retained productive beta chains. Duplicate CDR3 protein sequences are folded into a single record with the most common DNA and genes. Here the sample has under 350,000 distinct CDR3 sequences; around 20% occur a single time. The biggest ten clones account for 50% of the sample. The material sequenced was blood. Source of these receptors: a woman aged 45 to 65 with Graves' hyperthyroidism.

This chain uses TRBV5-1 with TRBJ2-7; 10 nucleotides align to TRBD1. CDR1 is SGHRS and CDR2 is YFSETQ in the germline V gene. This CDR3 has 18 amino acids. The J segment lost 3 bases and the V segment lost 3 bases, leaving 15 bases of the junction unmatched. CDR3 DNA: TGCGCCAGCAGCTCCTACCGGGACAGGGGTAAATCCCACTACGAGCAGTACTTC. This translates into CASSSYRDRGKSHYEQYF.

There are many counts of this clonotype. This chain links TRBV12-3 or TRBV12-4 with TRBJ1-6; 7 nucleotides agree with TRBD1. CDR3 length: 15 amino acids. With V trimmed by 5 bases and J by 6 bases, 7 bases remained unmatched. The CDR3: CASSKRGLGNSPLHF. The CDR3 DNA follows: TGTGCCAGCAGTAAGAGGGGGCTGGGTAATTCACCCCTCCACTTT.

Concerning this clonotype: A much larger clone sits a single nucleotide away, making a read error possible. The V gene is TRBV19, the J gene TRBJ1-1; TRBD1 matches at 10 bases. This CDR3 has 16 amino acids. Germline V CDR1 and CDR2: LNHDA, SQIVND (reference sequence). V gave up 5 bases and J gave up 5 bases; unmatched junction bases: 11. The CDR3 spells CASSLYPGQGGTEAFF. The CDR3 nucleotides are TGTGCCAGTAGTCTTTACCCCGGACAGGGGGGGACTGAAGCTTTCTTT.

The gene calls are TRBV6-2 or TRBV6-3 and TRBJ2-5; D ambiguous. Germline CDR1 and CDR2: MNHEY and SVGEGT. The CDR3 totals 13 residues. Between the trimmed V and J ends, which lost 0 bases and 4 bases, there was a span of 6 bases. CDR3 sequence: CASSYSVIETQYF. Here the CDR3 DNA reads TGTGCCAGCAGTTACTCTGTGATAGAGACCCAGTACTTC.

The chain carries TRBV28 and TRBJ2-5; a possible D gene is TRBD2 (5 bases). The V gene's germline CDR1 is MDHEN and CDR2 SYDVKM. V gave up 4 bases and J gave up 3 bases, with 6 bases separating them. The CDR3 loop spans 12 amino acids. The CDR3 sequence is CASSSAEETQYF. DNA for the CDR3: TGTGCCAGCAGTTCAGCGGAAGAGACCCAGTACTTC.

There are many counts of this clonotype. The chain combines TRBV24-1 with TRBJ2-7; tentatively, D is TRBD1 (5 bases). Between the trimmed V and J ends, which lost 9 bases and 2 bases, there was a span of 13 bases. Germline V gene lookup returns CDR1 KGHDR and CDR2 SFDVKD. The CDR3 totals 13 residues. CDR3 amino acids: CATATGKPYEQYF. CDR3 in DNA: TGTGCCACCGCAACAGGAAAGCCCTACGAGCAGTACTTC.

A few counts support this clonotype. Since a much larger clone is just one base distant, this may be a read error. The rearrangement links TRBV7-3 to TRBJ2-3; the D gene is possibly TRBD2 (6 bases). CDR1 and CDR2 from the germline V gene are SGHTA and FQGTGA. V lost 5 bases and J lost 3, with 18 bases in between. The CDR3 sequence is 16 residues long. CDR3 sequence: CASSIWGDSRTDTQYF. In DNA, the CDR3 is TGTGCCAGCAGCATATGGGGGGACTCGAGGACAGATACGCAGTATTTT.

Turning to this clonotype: This sequence may be a read error, since a much larger clone differs from it by one base. The genes are TRBV11-3 and TRBJ2-7, with D unclear. Trimming removed 1 base from V and 0 bases from J, with 13 bases in between. The CDR3 length is 16 residues. Per germline, CDR1 SGHNT and CDR2 YENEEA. The CDR3 nucleotides read TGTGCCAGCAGCTTAGTGTTCGGCGGCAACTCCTACGAGCAGTACTTC. Protein product: CASSLVFGGNSYEQYF.

This clonotype came up many times. The chain links TRBV6-1 to TRBJ2-7; D ambiguous. CDR1 is MNHNS and CDR2 is SASEGT in the germline V gene. Between the trimmed V and J ends, which lost 2 bases and 3 bases, there was a span of 2 bases. This CDR3 has 11 amino acids. The CDR3 DNA follows: TGTGCCAGCAGTGAACTCTACGAGCAGTACTTC. The encoded protein is CASSELYEQYF.

This clonotype was recorded at least ten times. This chain uses TRBV19 with TRBJ1-5; D is unresolved. V lost 5 bases and J lost 3, with 11 bases in between. There are 14 residues in the CDR3. Germline V gene data show CDR1 as LNHDA and CDR2 as SQIVND (reference sequence). The DNA for the CDR3 is TGTGCCAGTAGTTCCGGACGGATCAATCAGCCCCAGCATTTT. Protein sequence: CASSSGRINQPQHF.

This clonotype was seen ten or more times. Written as DNA, the CDR3 is TGTGCCATCAGCCAGACTTCAAACACTCCCTGGGGGGAGCAGTACTTC. Protein sequence: CAISQTSNTPWGEQYF. The chain joins TRBV10-3 to TRBJ2-7; the D call may be TRBD1 or TRBD2 (5 bases each). Trimming pared 6 bases from V and 7 bases from J, leaving 25 bases between. Germline assignment: CDR1 ENHRY and CDR2 SYGVKD. The CDR3 runs to 16 residues.

This clonotype was recorded at least ten times. The J gene is TRBJ2-1, the V gene TRBV7-3; 8 bases fit TRBD1. Germline V gene data show CDR1 as SGHTA and CDR2 as FQGTGA. The CDR3 sequence is 14 residues long. V shed 5 bases and J 7 bases; nucleotides not matched to a gene: 7. The CDR3 sequence: CASSPTGAGNEQFF. The DNA for the CDR3 is TGTGCCAGCAGCCCGACAGGGGCTGGGAATGAGCAGTTCTTC. Using reference TRBV7-3 and TRBJ2-1 for the parts outside the CDR3, the full variable domain is GAGVSQTPSNKVTEKGKYVELRCDPISGHTALYWYRQSLGQGPEFLIYFQGTGAADDSGLPNDRFFAVRPEGSVSTLKIQRTERGDSAVYLCASSPTGAGNEQFFGPGTRLTVL.